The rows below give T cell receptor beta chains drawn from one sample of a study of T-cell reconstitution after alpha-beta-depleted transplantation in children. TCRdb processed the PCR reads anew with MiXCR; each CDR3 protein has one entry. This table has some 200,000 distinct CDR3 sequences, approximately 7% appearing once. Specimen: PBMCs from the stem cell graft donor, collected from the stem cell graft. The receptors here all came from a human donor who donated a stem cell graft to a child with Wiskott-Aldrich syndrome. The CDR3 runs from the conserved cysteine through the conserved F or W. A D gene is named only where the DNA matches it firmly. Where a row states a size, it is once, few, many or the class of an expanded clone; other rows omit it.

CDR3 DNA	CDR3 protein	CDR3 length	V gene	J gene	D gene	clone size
TGTGCCAGCAGCTTGGAACTCTACAATGAGCAGTTCTTC	CASSLELYNEQFF	13	TRBV5-5	TRBJ2-1	.	many
TGTGCCAGTACCGATAGAGGACGGGGAATGAACACTGAAGCTTTCTTT	CASTDRGRGMNTEAFF	16	TRBV19	TRBJ1-1	.	.
TGTGCCAGCAGCTTGGGGACCCCTCGCGAGCAGTACTTC	CASSLGTPREQYF	13	TRBV5-6	TRBJ2-7	.	many
TGTGCCAGCAGCTTGGGAGACAGGGGCAATCAGCCCCAGCATTTT	CASSLGDRGNQPQHF	15	TRBV5-6	TRBJ1-5	TRBD1	many
TGTGCCAGCAGTTTATTGGTGGGGGGTCAATACACAGATACGCAGTATTTT	CASSLLVGGQYTDTQYF	17	TRBV12-3/TRBV12-4	TRBJ2-3	.	many
TGTGCCAGCAGCTTACTGCCGGGGGCAAGGGAGACCCAGTACTTC	CASSLLPGARETQYF	15	TRBV7-2	TRBJ2-5	.	.
TGCGCCAGCAGCTTGGACGGAGTTCAGCCCCAGCATTTT	CASSLDGVQPQHF	13	TRBV5-1	TRBJ1-5	.	many
TGCGCCAGCAGCCCCGGACTAGCGGGGGGCCAAGAGACCCAGTACTTC	CASSPGLAGGQETQYF	16	TRBV5-1	TRBJ2-5	TRBD2	many
TGTGCCAGCAGCGGAGACAGGGAGGACGAGCAGTACTTC	CASSGDREDEQYF	13	TRBV11-2	TRBJ2-7	.	many
TGTGCCAGCAGTGCAGCGGGAGGATTCCGCGAGCAGTACTTC	CASSAAGGFREQYF	14	TRBV25-1	TRBJ2-7	TRBD2	many
TGTGCCAGCAGCAGTGACGGGAACACTGAAGCTTTCTTT	CASSSDGNTEAFF	13	TRBV7-6	TRBJ1-1	.	many
TGTGCCAGCTCCAGGGACTGGGACAGAATCGGGGAGCTGTTTTTT	CASSRDWDRIGELFF	15	TRBV5-6	TRBJ2-2	.	few
TGTGCCAGCAGCCAAGAGGGGGGTACGGGGGGCTACGAGCAGTACTTC	CASSQEGGTGGYEQYF	16	TRBV4-2	TRBJ2-7	TRBD2	many
TGTGCCAGCAGCGGCAGGGGGGCCCAAGCTGGAAACACCATATATTTT	CASSGRGAQAGNTIYF	16	TRBV7-8	TRBJ1-3	TRBD1	few
TGTGCCAGCAGTGCTTTTGACAGGGGGGTTTTGAATGAGCAGTTCTTC	CASSAFDRGVLNEQFF	16	TRBV6-1	TRBJ2-1	TRBD1	many
TGTGCCAGCAGGGGATCGACTAGCGGGGGCTACAATGAGCAGTTCTTC	CASRGSTSGGYNEQFF	16	TRBV12-3/TRBV12-4	TRBJ2-1	TRBD2	few
TGCGCCAGCAGCCAAGGTCCGCAGGGGGCGAGCTACGAGCAGTACTTC	CASSQGPQGASYEQYF	16	TRBV4-1	TRBJ2-7	TRBD1	few
TGTGCCAGCAGCTTGGGGGCTGGAGACACTGAAGCTTTCTTT	CASSLGAGDTEAFF	14	TRBV5-6	TRBJ1-1	.	few
TGTGCCAGCTCACCACGCGGAGACGAAGAGCAGTTCTTC	CASSPRGDEEQFF	13	TRBV18	TRBJ2-1	.	many
TGTGCCAGCAGTGAAGGAGGGAAACGGAATCAGCCCCAGCATTTT	CASSEGGKRNQPQHF	15	TRBV6-1	TRBJ1-5	.	few
TGCGCCAGCAGCTCCGGACAGGGGCGGACCGGGGAGCTGTTTTTT	CASSSGQGRTGELFF	15	TRBV5-1	TRBJ2-2	TRBD1	few
TGTGCCACCAGCACAACCGGGACAGGGAACAATCAGCCCCAGCATTTT	CATSTTGTGNNQPQHF	16	TRBV24-1	TRBJ1-5	TRBD1	many
TGCAGTGCCTCCCTGCCGGGACAGGGCAATCAGCCCCAGCATTTT	CSASLPGQGNQPQHF	15	TRBV20-1	TRBJ1-5	TRBD1	many
TGCAGTGCTGGGGACCCCGGCTCCTACAATGAGCAGTTCTTC	CSAGDPGSYNEQFF	14	TRBV20-1	TRBJ2-1	.	many
TGTGCCACCCATGACGCGGGGGGAGGCACTGAAGCTTTCTTT	CATHDAGGGTEAFF	14	TRBV19	TRBJ1-1	.	few
TGCGCCAGCTCTGGGACGCCGCAAGAGACCCAGTACTTC	CASSGTPQETQYF	13	TRBV5-1	TRBJ2-5	.	many
TGCGCCAGCAGCCCCTACGACCCACGCACAGATACGCAGTATTTT	CASSPYDPRTDTQYF	15	TRBV5-1	TRBJ2-3	.	many
TGTGCCACCAGCAGGGACAGAAGCCAAGAGACCCAGTACTTC	CATSRDRSQETQYF	14	TRBV15	TRBJ2-5	.	many
TGTGCCACCAGTGACCCCTCCGGGACTAACTCCTACAATGAGCAGTTCTTC	CATSDPSGTNSYNEQFF	17	TRBV24-1	TRBJ2-1	TRBD2	many
TGTGCCAGCAGCGTTCAGGGGGCCTACGAGCAGTACTTC	CASSVQGAYEQYF	13	TRBV9	TRBJ2-7	TRBD1	.
TGCAGTGCTAGAGGGCAGGGCTACGAGCAGTACTTC	CSARGQGYEQYF	12	TRBV20-1	TRBJ2-7	.	many
TGTGCCACCACGGGCTACACTGAAGCTTTCTTT	CATTGYTEAFF	11	TRBV19	TRBJ1-1	.	few
TGTGCCAGCAGTTTAGGCAGGGGTCCCAATGAGCAGTTCTTC	CASSLGRGPNEQFF	14	TRBV12-3/TRBV12-4	TRBJ2-1	.	many
TGTGCCAGCAGCTTAGAGGAGGGCGTGAGGGGCTACACCTTC	CASSLEEGVRGYTF	14	TRBV7-8	TRBJ1-2	.	many
TGTGCCAGCAGGGTCCCCCGGGACAACTCCTACGAGCAGTACTTC	CASRVPRDNSYEQYF	15	TRBV28	TRBJ2-7	.	.
TGCGCCAGCAGCTTGGTAGGGGCCTTCACAGATACGCAGTATTTT	CASSLVGAFTDTQYF	15	TRBV5-1	TRBJ2-3	.	.
TGTGCCAGCAGTCCCCAGTCACACTCACCCCTCCACTTT	CASSPQSHSPLHF	13	TRBV6-5	TRBJ1-6	.	many
TGCGCCAGCAGCTTGGCCGGGGTTCAGCCCCAGCATTTT	CASSLAGVQPQHF	13	TRBV5-1	TRBJ1-5	.	many
TGTGCCAGCAGTTCTGACTTTATCAATCAGCCCCAGCATTTT	CASSSDFINQPQHF	14	TRBV12-3/TRBV12-4	TRBJ1-5	.	many
TGTGCCAGCAGCTTAGACGCGACCGACTACGAGCAGTACTTC	CASSLDATDYEQYF	14	TRBV7-8	TRBJ2-7	.	many
TGTGCCAGCAGCTTAATACGGGACAGGGGTCACGAGCAGTACTTC	CASSLIRDRGHEQYF	15	TRBV7-2	TRBJ2-7	TRBD1	many
TGTGCCAGCAGTTGGGGGGCGGGCTTAGGCTACACCTTC	CASSWGAGLGYTF	13	TRBV6-5	TRBJ1-2	.	many
TGCGCCAGCAGCTCACTAGCGGGGAGCCAAGAGACCCAGTACTTC	CASSSLAGSQETQYF	15	TRBV5-1	TRBJ2-5	TRBD2	many
TGTGCCAGCAGCTTAGTCTTCCAAGAGACCCAGTACTTC	CASSLVFQETQYF	13	TRBV7-9	TRBJ2-5	.	few
TGTGCCAGCAGGGCCGGGTTTGCAACTAATGAAAAACTGTTTTTT	CASRAGFATNEKLFF	15	TRBV12-3/TRBV12-4	TRBJ1-4	.	few
TGCGCCAGCAGCTTGGAAGGCAGGGTGGCTGGGGCCAACGTCCTGACTTTC	CASSLEGRVAGANVLTF	17	TRBV5-1	TRBJ2-6	.	few